The subject of this entry is one TCR beta chain. These data come from a study of control samples from healthy donors and cancer patients. Clones were read by immunoSEQ multiplex PCR, and TCRdb kept only the in-frame ones, dropping some. The sample contains tens of thousands of clones, around 89% of which appear only once. The CDR3 totals 17 residues. Germline CDR1 LGHNT, CDR2 FRNRAP. Trimming cost V 6 bases and J 4 bases, with 22 bases left between them. This clonotype was obtained from a man aged 55 to 70 with colorectal cancer. The chain is built from TRBV12-5 and TRBJ2-1; D is undetermined. Sequenced sample: PBMCs. As DNA, the CDR3 is TGTGCTAGTGGCCCGAGTAGTGGTAGGGAAACATACAATGAGCAGTTCTTC. Translation: CASGPSSGRETYNEQFF.